These 29 T cell receptor beta chains were all obtained from the same sample, sequenced in a study of T cells in Graves' hyperthyroidism and ophthalmopathy. The source material, RNA transcripts, was used to amplify TCR beta CDR3 regions. The study used the HTBI primer set for a first-round RT-PCR of the TCR CDR3. TCRdb ran MiXCR on the multiplex PCR reads and lists one entry per CDR3 protein. This table has 360,000 or so distinct CDR3 sequences, 15% to 20% appearing once. The sequencing sample was made of blood. These TCRs come from a woman younger than 30 with Graves' hyperthyroidism.

This clonotype was seen at least ten times. This sequence joins TRBV6-1 and TRBJ1-3; no firm D call. The CDR3 is 14 amino acids. In germline, CDR1 is MNHNS, CDR2 SASEGT. V was clipped by 6 bases and J by 0 bases, with 9 bases between them. DNA of the CDR3: TGTGCCAGCAGGGAGGTAGACTCTGGAAACACCATATATTTT. Residues: CASREVDSGNTIYF.

This clonotype was seen at least ten times. The chain employs TRBV12-3 or TRBV12-4 and TRBJ2-7; D is undetermined. The CDR3 is made up of 14 amino acids. V shed 5 bases and J shed 2 bases, with 13 bases lying between them. This CDR3 is CASSPETDTYEQYF. Here the CDR3 DNA reads TGTGCCAGCAGTCCAGAGACGGATACCTACGAGCAGTACTTC.

This clonotype was counted ten times or more. This chain connects TRBV4-1 to TRBJ1-2; D unclear. The CDR3 is made up of 15 amino acids. The germline CDR1 and CDR2 sequences are MGHRA and YSYEKL. Trimming removed 0 bases at V and 7 bases at J, with 15 bases between. The DNA for the CDR3 is TGCGCCAGCAGCCAAGACTGGGCGCGTGTGGGTGGCTACACCTTC. Residues: CASSQDWARVGGYTF.

The sample holds many counts of this clonotype. The chain recombines TRBV2 with TRBJ1-1; D perhaps matches TRBD1 (5 bases). CDR3 size: 11 residues. CDR1 is SNHLY, CDR2 FYNNEI, per germline. V was pared by 6 bases and J by 4 bases, with 6 bases between. CDR3 coding DNA: TGTGCCAGCAGAGACAGCACTGAAGCTTTCTTT. Its protein is CASRDSTEAFF.

This clonotype has just a few counts. This rearrangement joins TRBV7-2 to TRBJ2-2, with D possibly being TRBD1 or TRBD2 (6 bases each). Germline V gene data show CDR1 as SGHTA and CDR2 as FQGNSA. CDR3 length: 20 amino acids. Trimming pared 4 bases from V and 4 bases from J, leaving 28 bases between. CDR3 in amino acids: CASSYPPLRGLIMGTGELFF. CDR3 nucleotide sequence: TGTGCCAGCAGCTACCCTCCCTTACGGGGGCTTATAATGGGCACCGGGGAGCTGTTTTTT.

This clonotype appeared many times. J is TRBJ1-1 and V is TRBV6-1; a possible D gene is TRBD1 (6 bases). Germline lookup yields CDR1 MNHNS and CDR2 SASEGT. V lost 1 base, J lost 2 bases, and 8 bases lay in between. The CDR3 runs 14 residues. Here the CDR3 DNA reads TGTGCCAGCAGTGAAGGGGACACTAACACTGAAGCTTTCTTT. As protein: CASSEGDTNTEAFF.

At least ten counts were recorded for this clonotype. This chain uses TRBV6-4 with TRBJ2-7; a possible D gene is TRBD1 (6 bases). V gave up 8 bases and J gave up 6 bases, with 41 bases separating them. The CDR3 covers 21 residues. CDR1 is MRHNA, CDR2 SNTAGT, per germline. CDR3 loop: CASSPHLRGLDGAGKRREQYF. The CDR3 DNA reads TGTGCCAGCTCCCCACATCTCAGGGGTTTAGACGGGGCAGGGAAGAGGCGCGAGCAGTACTTC.

The V and J genes are TRBV28 and TRBJ2-5, with D perhaps TRBD1 or TRBD2 (6 bases each). V shed 6 bases and J shed 2 bases, with 10 bases lying between them. The length of the CDR3 is 13 residues. Germline V gives CDR1 MDHEN, CDR2 SYDVKM. CDR3 in amino acids: CASRKGGQETQYF. In DNA, the CDR3 is TGTGCCAGCAGGAAAGGGGGGCAAGAGACCCAGTACTTC.

This clonotype turned up a few times. The gene calls are TRBV12-3 or TRBV12-4 and TRBJ1-5; D may be TRBD1 (5 bases). The V gene lost 3 bases and the J gene lost 1 base, with 10 bases spanning the gap. The CDR3 contains 15 residues. CDR3 sequence reads: CASSFGARSNQPQHF. The CDR3 nucleotides are TGTGCCAGCAGTTTTGGGGCGCGGAGCAATCAGCCCCAGCATTTT.

As to this clonotype: A much more abundant neighbour one base away suggests this may be a read error. V gene TRBV28 combines with J gene TRBJ2-5, with D maybe TRBD1 (5 bases). CDR1 and CDR2 (germline): MDHEN, SYDVKM. CDR3 length: 14 amino acids. CDR3 nucleotides: TGTGCCAGCAGTTTACAGGGTATTGAAGAGACCAAGTACTTC. It yields the protein CASSLQGIEETKYF.

There are many counts of this clonotype. In DNA, the CDR3 is TGTGCCAGCAGCTTAAATAGGGTTGAGACCCAGTACTTC. Its translation: CASSLNRVETQYF. The gene calls are TRBV11-2 and TRBJ2-5, with unresolved D. The V and J ends lost 2 bases and 5 bases respectively, with 9 bases between them. Germline CDR1 reads SGHAT; CDR2 reads FQNNGV. The CDR3 has 13 amino acids.

This clonotype came up many times. V and J are TRBV13 and TRBJ1-2; the match to TRBD1 covers 8 bases. Germline CDR1 and CDR2: PRHDT and FYEKMQ (reference sequence). The CDR3 has 14 residues. After removal of 5 bases from V and 4 bases from J, the junction contained 6 bases not matched to a gene. The CDR3 nucleotides read TGTGCCAGCAGCCCAGGGGGCGCGGGCTATGGCTACACCTTC. This sequence encodes CASSPGGAGYGYTF. The variable domain in full, completed from reference TRBV13 and TRBJ1-2, reads AAGVIQSPRHLIKEKRETATLKCYPIPRHDTVYWYQQGPGQDPQFLISFYEKMQSDKGSIPDRFSAQQFSDYHSELNMSSLELGDSALYFCASSPGGAGYGYTFGSGTRLTVV.

This clonotype was found many times. This chain connects TRBV20-1 to TRBJ2-4; D gene unclear. CDR1 is DFQATT, CDR2 SNEGSKA, per germline (reference sequence). The V end lost 6 bases, the J end lost 1 base, and 16 bases lay between the germline ends. The CDR3 consists of 15 residues. DNA of the CDR3: TGCAGTGCCCGAGCCCGAGCAGGCGCCAAAAACATTCAGTACTTC. The encoded protein is CSARARAGAKNIQYF.

The table lists this clonotype with many counts. This sequence joins TRBV9 and TRBJ1-1; D is possibly TRBD1 (5 bases). The CDR3 consists of 14 residues. Germline lookup yields CDR1 SGDLS and CDR2 YYNGEE. V was clipped by 0 bases and J by 8 bases, with 14 bases between them. The CDR3 DNA reads TGTGCCAGCAGCGTAGAACCCTCAGGGTTCGAAGCTTTCTTT. This gives the protein CASSVEPSGFEAFF.

This clonotype occurred many times. J is TRBJ2-5 and V is TRBV24-1, with a weak D call TRBD2 (6 bases). The CDR3 consists of 12 residues. Germline CDR1 reads KGHDR; CDR2 reads SFDVKD. CDR3 in amino acids: CACQRGGETQYF. CDR3 nucleotide sequence: TGTGCTTGCCAACGGGGAGGTGAGACCCAGTACTTC.

This clonotype came up many times. The chain has TRBV28 and TRBJ1-5; D is ambiguous. The CDR3 loop spans 16 amino acids. Trimming cost V 3 bases and J 1 base, with 13 bases left between them. Looked up from germline, CDR1 is MDHEN and CDR2 is SYDVKM. DNA for the CDR3: TGTGCCAGCAGTTTCCCAGACGGGTGGAGCAATCAGCCCCAGCATTTT. This gives the protein CASSFPDGWSNQPQHF.

This clonotype came up many times. The chain links TRBV29-1 to TRBJ1-1; TRBD1 matches 7 bases. CDR3 length equals 14 residues. Unmatched junction bases numbered 8, after V lost 4 bases and J lost 3 bases. In germline, CDR1 is SQVTM, CDR2 ANQGSEA. CDR3 in amino acids: CSVATRGGDTEAFF. The CDR3 DNA follows: TGCAGCGTTGCAACCAGGGGGGGAGACACTGAAGCTTTCTTT. Full variable domain (rest looked up from reference TRBV29-1 and TRBJ1-1): SAVISQKPSRDICQRGTSLTIQCQVDSQVTMMFWYRQQPGQSLTLIATANQGSEATYESGFVIDKFPISRPNLTFSTLTVSNMSPEDSSIYLCSVATRGGDTEAFFGQGTRLTVV.

This clonotype was picked up many times. The chain uses TRBV5-1 and TRBJ1-1, with a possible D match to TRBD1 (5 bases). Germline V gene data show CDR1 as SGHRS and CDR2 as YFSETQ. This CDR3 contains 13 residues. The germline V and J ends were trimmed by 7 bases and 2 bases, with 12 bases remaining between them. The CDR3 bases are TGCGCCAGCCGCAGGGAGGCAAACACTGAAGCTTTCTTT. This sequence encodes CASRREANTEAFF. Full variable domain (missing parts from reference TRBV5-1 and TRBJ1-1): KAGVTQTPRYLIKTRGQQVTLSCSPISGHRSVSWYQQTPGQGLQFLFEYFSETQRNKGNFPGRFSGRQFSNSRSEMNVSTLELGDSALYLCASRREANTEAFFGQGTRLTVV.

This clonotype was picked up many times. The V call is TRBV7-8, the J call TRBJ2-6; D is perhaps TRBD1 or TRBD2 (5 bases each). This CDR3 is built from 15 residues. Germline values: CDR1 SGHVS, CDR2 FQNEAQ. The ends were cut back, 6 bases at V and 4 bases at J, with 13 bases in the middle. As DNA, the CDR3 is TGTGCCAGCAGACGGGACCTCAGGGGGGCCAACGTCCTGACTTTC. Its protein product is CASRRDLRGANVLTF.

There are many counts of this clonotype. The CDR3 loop reads CASSYSPGQGARNTIYF. The CDR3 nucleotides are TGTGCCAGCAGTTACTCGCCGGGACAGGGGGCTAGAAACACCATATATTTT. The chain has TRBV6-2 or TRBV6-3 and TRBJ1-3; 12 bases map to TRBD1. CDR3 length equals 17 residues. Germline V lookup: CDR1 MNHEY, CDR2 SVGEGT. V was clipped by 0 bases and J by 5 bases; unmatched bases: 5.

Many counts were recorded for this clonotype. This chain joins TRBV5-6 and TRBJ2-5, with 7 bases identical to TRBD1. Per the germline V gene, CDR1 is SGHDT and CDR2 is YYEEEE. CDR3 length: 13 residues. V trimming: 4 bases; J trimming: 5 bases; junction bases outside the gene matches: 5. This CDR3 is CASSPTGLETQYF. The CDR3 coding sequence is TGTGCCAGCAGCCCGACAGGGTTGGAGACCCAGTACTTC.

This clonotype was counted between two and nine times. This sequence joins TRBV11-2 and TRBJ2-7, with 10 bases fitting TRBD1. CDR3 size: 13 residues. V shed 6 bases, J shed 5 bases, and the junction held 4 bases outside the gene matches. Germline V gene data show CDR1 as SGHAT and CDR2 as FQNNGV. The chain's CDR3 is CASRTGGMNEQYF. For the CDR3, the DNA is TGTGCCAGCAGGACAGGGGGCATGAACGAGCAGTACTTC.

There are many counts of this clonotype. The J gene is TRBJ2-5, the V gene TRBV18; D gene uncertain. V was trimmed by 0 bases and J by 0 bases, leaving 5 bases between them. The CDR3 length is 14 residues. Germline values: CDR1 KGHSH, CDR2 LQKENI. The CDR3 nucleotides are TGTGCCAGCTCACCACCGGGCAACCAAGAGACCCAGTACTTC. It yields the protein CASSPPGNQETQYF.

This clonotype showed up many times. This chain joins TRBV5-1 and TRBJ2-2; D tentatively fits TRBD1 or TRBD2 (6 bases each). This CDR3 is built from 16 residues. V was cut by 3 bases and J by 9 bases, with 21 bases left in between. CDR1 SGHRS and CDR2 YFSETQ come from the germline V gene. The CDR3 region is CASSWGPQARERELFF. The CDR3 bases are TGCGCCAGCAGCTGGGGGCCTCAAGCGCGGGAAAGGGAGCTGTTTTTT.

This clonotype appeared many times. The J gene is TRBJ2-5, the V gene TRBV20-1, with 9 bases matching TRBD2. This CDR3 is 16 amino acids long. The V gene's germline CDR1 is DFQATT and CDR2 SNEGSKA (reference sequence). With V trimmed by 3 bases and J by 5 bases, 13 bases remained unmatched. This chain's CDR3 is CSARMPRGGARETQYF. DNA for the CDR3: TGCAGTGCTAGGATGCCTCGCGGGGGGGCTCGGGAGACCCAGTACTTC.

This clonotype was picked up many times. The chain employs TRBV5-6 and TRBJ2-7; D unresolved. V lost 2 bases and J lost 2, with 11 bases in between. CDR3 size: 14 residues. Germline loops: CDR1 SGHDT, CDR2 YYEEEE. This CDR3 is CASSFLGPTYEQYF. CDR3 DNA sequence: TGTGCCAGCAGCTTCCTAGGACCGACCTACGAGCAGTACTTC.

This clonotype was seen repeatedly, ten times or more. Its ends do not fully match the called genes, so a read error is possible. The chain employs TRBV20-1 and TRBJ1-5, with D unresolved. There are 12 residues in the CDR3. Looked up from germline, CDR1 is DFQATT and CDR2 is SNEGSKA (reference sequence). CDR3 nucleotide sequence: TGCAGTGCTTATAAGAATAATCAGCCCCGGCATTTT. This gives the protein CSAYKNNQPRHF.

This clonotype was found many times. The V call is TRBV25-1, the J call TRBJ2-3; D is undetermined. V shed 9 bases and J shed 6 bases, with 10 bases lying between them. The CDR3 sequence is 11 residues long. In germline, CDR1 is MGHDK, CDR2 SYGVNS. In DNA form, the CDR3 reads TGTGCCAGTAATTTTGCGGATACGCAGTATTTT. Its protein product is CASNFADTQYF.

This clonotype occurred many times. This chain uses TRBV7-2 with TRBJ1-2; no clear D gene. Germline V gene data show CDR1 as SGHTA and CDR2 as FQGNSA. V was trimmed by 1 base and J by 8 bases, leaving 11 bases between them. The CDR3 length is 13 residues. The CDR3 is CASSLGGGEGYTF. Here the CDR3 DNA reads TGTGCCAGCAGCTTAGGGGGTGGGGAGGGCTACACCTTC. The variable domain in full, with the rest retrieved from reference TRBV7-2 and TRBJ1-2, is GAGVSQSPSNKVTEKGKDVELRCDPISGHTALYWYRQSLGQGLEFLIYFQGNSAPDKSGLPSDRFSAERTGGSVSTLTIQRTQQEDSAVYLCASSLGGGEGYTFGSGTRLTVV.